Listed here are 5 T cell receptor beta chains from one sample, sequenced in a study of control samples from healthy donors and cancer patients. The data were produced by immunoSEQ multiplex PCR, yet TCRdb's version contains in-frame clones alone and is incomplete. The sample includes 150,000 or so clones, more than 90% of them seen just once. What was sequenced was blood. The receptors come from a man younger than 35 in good health.

This chain links TRBV7-9 with TRBJ2-2; perhaps TRBD1 as D (5 bases). Germline V gene sequence: CDR1 SEHNR, CDR2 FQNEAQ (reference sequence). Trimming took 4 bases from V and 0 from J, leaving 12 bases between them. The CDR3 is 16 amino acids. CDR3 sequence: CASSSYRQTNTGELFF. For the CDR3, the DNA is TGTGCCAGCAGCTCCTATCGACAGACGAACACCGGGGAGCTGTTTTTT.

This chain connects TRBV11-2 to TRBJ1-2; perhaps TRBD1 as D (6 bases). This CDR3 comprises 14 residues. CDR1 SGHAT and CDR2 FQNNGV come from the germline V gene. V lost 1 base and J lost 7, with 13 bases in between. The CDR3 bases are TGTGCCAGCAGCTTAGTGGGGGGGGCGCCTGGCTACACCTTC. Protein sequence: CASSLVGGAPGYTF.

This clone was observed once. The V and J genes are TRBV5-1 and TRBJ2-1; D might be TRBD1 or TRBD2, each matching 5 bases. Per the germline V gene, CDR1 is SGHRS and CDR2 is YFSETQ. Trimming took off 0 bases at V and 10 bases at J, with 11 bases between the two ends. CDR3 length: 13 residues. The CDR3 here is CASSLVPRDEQFF. CDR3 nucleotides: TGCGCCAGCAGCTTGGTTCCAAGGGACGAGCAGTTCTTC. The variable domain in full, with the rest retrieved from reference TRBV5-1 and TRBJ2-1, is KAGVTQTPRYLIKTRGQQVTLSCSPISGHRSVSWYQQTPGQGLQFLFEYFSETQRNKGNFPGRFSGRQFSNSRSEMNVSTLELGDSALYLCASSLVPRDEQFFGPGTRLTVL.

The J gene is TRBJ1-2, the V gene TRBV2; D is perhaps TRBD1 (5 bases). V was trimmed by 4 bases and J by 4 bases, leaving 19 bases between them. The CDR3 has 16 residues. Germline V gene sequence: CDR1 SNHLY, CDR2 FYNNEI. CDR3 sequence (DNA): TGTGCCAGCAGTGGGCGGGGGTTGTTTTTTTCCTATGGCTACACCTTC. Residues: CASSGRGLFFSYGYTF.

This chain connects TRBV3-1 (or the pseudogene TRBV3-2) to TRBJ2-2; 8 bases match TRBD1. Trimming cost V 4 bases and J 3 bases; bases outside gene matches: 1. The germline V gene encodes CDR1 LGHDT and CDR2 YNNKEL (reference sequence). This CDR3 is built from 14 residues. Written as DNA, the CDR3 is TGTGCCAGCAGCCCACAGGGGGACACCGGGGAGCTGTTTTTT. Amino acid sequence: CASSPQGDTGELFF.